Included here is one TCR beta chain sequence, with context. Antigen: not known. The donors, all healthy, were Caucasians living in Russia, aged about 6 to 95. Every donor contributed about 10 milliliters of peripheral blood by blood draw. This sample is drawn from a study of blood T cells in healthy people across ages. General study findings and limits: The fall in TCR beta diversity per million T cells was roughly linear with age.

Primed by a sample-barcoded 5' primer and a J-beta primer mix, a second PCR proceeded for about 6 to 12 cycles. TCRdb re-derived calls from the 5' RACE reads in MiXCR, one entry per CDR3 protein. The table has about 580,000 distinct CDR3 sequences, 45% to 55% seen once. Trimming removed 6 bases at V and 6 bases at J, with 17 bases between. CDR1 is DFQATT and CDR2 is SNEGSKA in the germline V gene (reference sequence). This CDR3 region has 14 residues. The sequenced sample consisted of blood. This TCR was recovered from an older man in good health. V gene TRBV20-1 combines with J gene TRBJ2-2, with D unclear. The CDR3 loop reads CSAASTLWAGELFF. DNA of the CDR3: TGCAGTGCCGCCTCGACCCTTTGGGCCGGGGAGCTGTTTTTT.